Listed here are 23 T cell receptor beta chains from one sample, sequenced in a study of molecular identifiers for immune sequencing clone quantification. MiXCR, applied by TCRdb to the PCR reads, yields one record per CDR3 protein. The top ten clones hold about 3.8% of a sample with roughly 55,000 distinct CDR3 sequences, about a third of them seen once. Source material: naive CD8+ T cells from blood, with Jurkat cell RNA spiked in. The subset was: FACS-sorted CD8+CD4-CCR7+CD45RA+ naive T cells. Every receptor here comes from a human donor in good health. Some libraries in this study had Jurkat cell RNA spiked in.

V is TRBV6-2 or TRBV6-3 and J is TRBJ2-5; 8 bases line up with TRBD1. Trimming took 5 bases from V and 4 from J; bases not matched to a gene: 6. This CDR3 is built from 14 residues. Germline lookup yields CDR1 MNHEY and CDR2 SVGEGT. The CDR3, as DNA: TGTGCCAGCAGTCCAAGGACAGGGCTAGAGACCCAGTACTTC. Translated: CASSPRTGLETQYF.

The V gene is TRBV7-8, the J gene TRBJ2-7; D possibly corresponds to TRBD1 (6 bases). CDR1 is SGHVS, CDR2 FQNEAQ, per germline. Deletions cut 7 bases from V and 4 bases from J, with 14 bases between. This CDR3 has 13 amino acids. CDR3 sequence: CASNPGTFYEQYF. Here the CDR3 DNA reads TGTGCCAGCAACCCGGGGACATTTTACGAGCAGTACTTC.

In its sample, this clonotype was seen many times. The chain joins TRBV7-9 to TRBJ1-1; D gene uncertain. CDR1 SEHNR and CDR2 FQNEAQ come from the germline V gene (reference sequence). Trimming left V 5 bases short and J 4 bases short, with 8 bases between. CDR3 length: 12 amino acids. Here the CDR3 DNA reads TGTGCCAGCAGCCAAAGTACCACTGAAGCTTTCTTT. Its translation: CASSQSTTEAFF.

Concerning this clonotype itself: A read error may explain this, as a much larger clone is one base away. V gene TRBV7-2 combines with J gene TRBJ2-1, with TRBD2 matching over 7 bases. The CDR3 has 15 amino acids. The J segment lost 6 bases and the V segment lost 0 bases, leaving 5 bases of the junction unmatched. Germline-derived CDR1 and CDR2 are SGHTA and FQGNSA. CDR3 sequence reads: CASSLAGGPVNEQFF. DNA for the CDR3: TGTGCCAGCAGCTTAGCGGGAGGGCCCGTCAATGAGCAGTTCTTC.

This clonotype came up many times. This rearrangement joins TRBV29-1 to TRBJ2-7; TRBD2 matches 10 bases. CDR1 and CDR2 from the germline V gene are SQVTM and ANQGSEA. The CDR3 is 16 amino acids. With 7 bases clipped from V and 4 bases from J, the junction kept 16 bases outside the gene matches. The CDR3 sequence: CSASPREREGSYEQYF. In nucleotides, the CDR3 is TGCAGCGCCTCCCCCCGCGAGCGGGAGGGTTCGTACGAGCAGTACTTC.

V is TRBV28 and J is TRBJ1-4; 9 nucleotides agree with TRBD1. CDR1 is MDHEN, CDR2 SYDVKM, per germline. The trim removed 2 bases at V and 6 bases at J, leaving 7 bases unmatched. The CDR3 runs to 16 residues. DNA of the CDR3: TGTGCCAGCAGTTTAGCGACGACAGGGGGGTATGAAAAACTGTTTTTT. Translated: CASSLATTGGYEKLFF.

This chain joins TRBV7-9 and TRBJ1-1; no clear D. This CDR3 spans 16 amino acids. In germline, CDR1 is SEHNR, CDR2 FQNEAQ (reference sequence). Trimming pared 4 bases from V and 6 bases from J, leaving 21 bases between. Here the CDR3 DNA reads TGTGCCAGCAGCTCCCAACAAGGAAGCGGGTACGCTGAAGCTTTCTTT. It translates to CASSSQQGSGYAEAFF.

This clonotype was recorded a few times. V usage is TRBV9 and J usage is TRBJ2-2, with D maybe TRBD2 (6 bases). CDR3 length equals 13 residues. The germline V gene has CDR1 SGDLS and CDR2 YYNGEE. The V gene lost 3 bases and the J gene lost 7 bases, with 10 bases spanning the gap. The CDR3 DNA is TGTGCCAGCAGCGCCCCCGGGGGCGGGGAGCTGTTTTTT. Protein product: CASSAPGGGELFF. Looking up the rest from reference TRBV9 and TRBJ2-2 gives the full variable domain: DSGVTQTPKHLITATGQRVTLRCSPRSGDLSVYWYQQSLDQGLQFLIQYYNGEERAKGNILERFSAQQFPDLHSELNLSSLELGDSALYFCASSAPGGGELFFGEGSRLTVL.

This chain connects TRBV5-3 to TRBJ2-7; D unclear. TRBV5-3 is flagged as an ORF with uncertain function. CDR3 length: 17 residues. Deletions cut 8 bases from V and 0 bases from J, with 24 bases between. CDR3 DNA sequence: TGTGCCAGCAGCGTAGACCGGTGGCGAAGAAACTCCTACGAGCAGTACTTC. It encodes CASSVDRWRRNSYEQYF.

This clonotype was detected many times. This rearrangement joins TRBV2 to TRBJ2-3, with 10 bases fitting TRBD2. Germline CDR1 is SNHLY and CDR2 is FYNNEI. The junction had 13 bases not matched to a gene; V was cut back by 6 bases and J by 1 base. This CDR3 is 18 amino acids long. Here the CDR3 reads CASSELNVAGGRTDTQYF. In DNA, the CDR3 is TGTGCCAGCAGCGAATTGAATGTAGCGGGAGGTCGCACAGATACGCAGTATTTT.

This clonotype was counted between two and nine times. The chain employs TRBV12-5 and TRBJ2-3; 14 bases map to TRBD2. Losses at the gene ends were 5 bases for V and 4 bases for J; bases not matched to a gene: 11. The V gene's germline CDR1 is LGHNT and CDR2 FRNRAP. The CDR3 sequence is 18 residues long. The CDR3 DNA reads TGTGCTAGTGGTGATGCCCCGGGACTAGCGGGAGTAGCAGATACGCAGTATTTT. Translation: CASGDAPGLAGVADTQYF.

This rearrangement joins TRBV10-3 to TRBJ2-4, with 11 bases fitting TRBD1. Per the germline V gene, CDR1 is ENHRY and CDR2 is SYGVKD. This CDR3 comprises 18 residues. Trimming took 3 bases from V and 0 from J; bases not matched to a gene: 7. CDR3 in DNA: TGTGCCATCAGTGAAGGACAGGGGGCAGGAAGAGCCAAAAACATTCAGTACTTC. Its protein product is CAISEGQGAGRAKNIQYF.

A few counts support this clonotype. The chain employs TRBV25-1 and TRBJ2-7; no clear D. V lost 3 bases and J 7 bases, leaving 4 bases between the germline ends. CDR3 size: 10 residues. Germline lookup yields CDR1 MGHDK and CDR2 SYGVNS. CDR3: CASSEGEQYF. The CDR3 nucleotides are TGTGCCAGCAGTGAGGGGGAGCAGTACTTC.

At least ten counts were recorded for this clonotype. The V gene is TRBV4-1, the J gene TRBJ2-7; D not resolved. The CDR3 loop spans 15 amino acids. Per germline, CDR1 MGHRA and CDR2 YSYEKL. Trimming stripped 2 bases from V and 6 bases from J, with 17 bases between. This chain's CDR3 is CASSQPASSGLEQYF. As DNA, the CDR3 is TGCGCCAGCAGCCAACCGGCTAGTTCAGGTCTCGAGCAGTACTTC.

Note on this clonotype: This could be a read error, since a much larger clone is one nucleotide away. CDR3 protein: CASSHYKGNNEQFF. The CDR3 DNA reads as TGCGCCAGCAGCCACTACAAAGGGAACAATGAGCAGTTCTTC. The chain links TRBV4-3 to TRBJ2-1; D call uncertain. The CDR3 runs to 14 residues. Germline CDR1 is LGHNA and CDR2 is YSLEER. The germline V and J ends were trimmed by 3 bases and 5 bases, with 11 bases remaining between them.

A word on this clonotype: Germline and junction disagree at one end, which may indicate a read error. This chain uses TRBV20-1 with TRBJ2-3; 13 bases fit TRBD2. The germline gives CDR1 DFQATT, CDR2 SNEGSKA (reference sequence). This CDR3 has 14 residues. CDR3 coding DNA: TGCGGTGCGGGGACTAGCGGGATCACAGATACGCAGTATTTT. Its protein product is CGAGTSGITDTQYF.

Remarks on this clonotype: The germline gene is not matched at one end of the junction; a read error may be the cause. The chain carries TRBV4-1 and TRBJ2-7; 7 nucleotides match TRBD2. The germline V gene has CDR1 MGHRA and CDR2 YSYEKL. The CDR3 contains 13 residues. CDR3 sequence (DNA): TGCGCCAGCAGCCAAGGCGGGGACTACGAGCAGTGCTTC. Protein: CASSQGGDYEQCF.

The CDR3: CASSQDLGGGYEQYF. In nucleotides, the CDR3 is TGCGCCAGCAGCCAAGATTTGGGGGGGGGCTACGAGCAGTACTTC. The chain links TRBV4-3 to TRBJ2-7; the match to TRBD2 covers 7 bases. J gave up 3 bases and V 0 bases, and 5 bases lay outside the gene matches. CDR1 is LGHNA and CDR2 is YSLEER in the germline V gene. The length of the CDR3 is 15 residues.

As concerns this clonotype: A much larger clone is a single base away; this may be a read error. This chain uses TRBV28 with TRBJ2-7, with D tentatively TRBD1 or TRBD2 (6 bases each). Germline assignment: CDR1 MDHEN and CDR2 SYDVKM. CDR3 length: 11 amino acids. V was pared by 7 bases and J by 6 bases, with 10 bases between. CDR3 in amino acids: CASTRGPEQYF. Written as DNA, the CDR3 is TGTGCCAGCACTCGGGGGCCCGAGCAGTACTTC.

The table lists this clonotype with a few counts. The rearrangement joins TRBV7-6 to TRBJ1-1, with D unresolved. Germline values: CDR1 SGHVS, CDR2 FNYEAQ. The CDR3 is made up of 13 amino acids. Trimming pared 5 bases from V and 1 base from J, leaving 8 bases between. CDR3 loop: CASSPSPNTEAFF. The CDR3 coding sequence is TGTGCCAGCAGCCCCTCGCCGAACACTGAAGCTTTCTTT.

This CDR3 reads CASSQGFWGTAETQYF. For the CDR3, the DNA is TGCGCCAGCAGCCAAGGTTTCTGGGGGACAGCAGAGACCCAGTACTTC. The chain recombines TRBV4-3 with TRBJ2-5, with 7 bases matching TRBD1. V dropped 1 base and J dropped 4; count of bases not matched to a gene: 9. In germline, CDR1 is LGHNA, CDR2 YSLEER. The CDR3 loop spans 16 amino acids.

The V gene is TRBV6-5, the J gene TRBJ2-6, with D possibly matching TRBD1 (5 bases). In germline, CDR1 is MNHEY, CDR2 SVGAGI. CDR3 length equals 18 residues. V shed 4 bases and J shed 0 bases, with 16 bases lying between them. The CDR3 DNA is TGTGCCAGCAGTTCAGACTGGGCAGGGCACTCTGGGGCCAACGTCCTGACTTTC. This codes for CASSSDWAGHSGANVLTF.

The J gene is TRBJ2-7, the V gene TRBV14; possibly TRBD2 for D (5 bases). Germline assignment: CDR1 SGHDN and CDR2 FVKESK. V lost 8 bases and J 3 bases, leaving 14 bases between the germline ends. The CDR3 covers 13 residues. The CDR3 loop is CASSGLRVYEQYF. The CDR3 nucleotides read TGTGCCAGCTCGGGTTTGCGGGTCTACGAGCAGTACTTC. The variable domain in full, with the rest retrieved from reference TRBV14 and TRBJ2-7, is EAGVTQFPSHSVIEKGQTVTLRCDPISGHDNLYWYRRVMGKEIKFLLHFVKESKQDESGMPNNRFLAERTGGTYSTLKVQPAELEDSGVYFCASSGLRVYEQYFGPGTRLTVT.